This TCR beta chain was sequenced for a study of CD8+ T cells in alopecia areata. Regarding the study as a whole: Scalp repertoires also include resident alphabeta T cells from normal skin. In patients, TCRs were shared less clearly than in mice, and HLA may possibly be involved. Higher clonality was seen in lesional scalp than in normal scalp, especially in alopecia totalis/universalis.

Researchers gathered lesional scalp punch biopsies and peripheral blood from patients with alopecia areata. RNA was extracted and reverse transcribed into cDNA as the sequencing template. Data came from immunoSEQ multiplex PCR; TCRdb stores just in-frame clones and leaves some out. Seen here are under 300,000 clones, roughly two thirds observed once, and the top ten hold around 1.2%. The V end lost 2 bases, the J end lost 8 bases, and 3 bases lay between the germline ends. The CDR3 has 11 residues. Germline CDR1 reads MNHGY; CDR2 reads SVAAGI. Concerning this clone itself: Its antigen is currently unknown.

This sample comprised CD4+ T cells sorted from blood, obtained at week 0. The V gene is TRBV6-9, the J gene TRBJ2-2; D is unresolved. The receptor was derived from a human donor with alopecia areata. The CDR3 protein is CASSYVGELFF. For the CDR3, the DNA is TGTGCCAGCAGTTATGTGGGGGAGCTGTTTTTT.